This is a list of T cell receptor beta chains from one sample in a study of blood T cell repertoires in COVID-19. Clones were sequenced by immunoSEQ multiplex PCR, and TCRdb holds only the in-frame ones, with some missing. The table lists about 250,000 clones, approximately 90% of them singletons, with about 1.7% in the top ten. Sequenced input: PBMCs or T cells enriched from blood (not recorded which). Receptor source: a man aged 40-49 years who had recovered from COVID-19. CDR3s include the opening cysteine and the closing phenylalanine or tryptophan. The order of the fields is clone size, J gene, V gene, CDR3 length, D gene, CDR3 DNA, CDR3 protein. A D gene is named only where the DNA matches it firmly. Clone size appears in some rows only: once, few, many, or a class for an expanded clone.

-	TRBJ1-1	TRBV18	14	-	TGTGCCAGCTTTACCCGGGACATTGACACTGAAGCTTTCTTT	CASFTRDIDTEAFF
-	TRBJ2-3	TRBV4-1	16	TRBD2	TGCGCCAGCAGCCAAGATGGGGGGGGGTTCACAGATACGCAGTATTTT	CASSQDGGGFTDTQYF
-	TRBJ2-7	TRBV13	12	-	TGTGCCAGCAGCTTAGCCCCCAACGAGCAGTACTTC	CASSLAPNEQYF
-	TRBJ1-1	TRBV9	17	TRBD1	TGTGCCAGCAGCGAACCGGGACAGGGGAACAGGGACACTGAAGCTTTCTTT	CASSEPGQGNRDTEAFF
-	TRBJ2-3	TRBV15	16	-	TGTGCCACCAGCAGATACGGGACTGGAAGCACAGATACGCAGTATTTT	CATSRYGTGSTDTQYF
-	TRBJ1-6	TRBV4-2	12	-	TGTGCCAGCAGCCCAACCCGGGAAGTCCTCCACTTT	CASSPTREVLHF
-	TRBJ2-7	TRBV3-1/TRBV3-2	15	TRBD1	TGTGCCAGCAGCCACACTACAGGGGGTTGGGACGAGCAGTACTTC	CASSHTTGGWDEQYF
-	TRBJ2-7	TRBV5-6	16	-	TGTGCCAGCAGCCCCAGGGGCGAAAGCGGTCGGTCCGAGCAGTACTTC	CASSPRGESGRSEQYF
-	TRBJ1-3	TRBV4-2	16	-	TGTGCCAGCAGCCAAGGATCGGGGGAACCTGGAAACACCATATATTTT	CASSQGSGEPGNTIYF
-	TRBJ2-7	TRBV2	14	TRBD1	TGTGCCAGCAGGGACAGGGAAATCTCCTACGAGCAGTACTTC	CASRDREISYEQYF
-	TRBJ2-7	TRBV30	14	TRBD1	TGTGCCTGGAGTGCGACAGGGGTGGGCTACGAGCAGTACTTC	CAWSATGVGYEQYF
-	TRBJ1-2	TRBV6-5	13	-	TGTGCCAGCAGTTACTCGCGGGGAGTTGGCTACACCTTC	CASSYSRGVGYTF
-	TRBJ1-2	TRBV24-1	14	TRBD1	TGTGCCACGGGACAGACAGGGACTAACTATGGCTACACCTTC	CATGQTGTNYGYTF
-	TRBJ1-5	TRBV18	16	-	TGTGCCAGCTCACCAGACAGACACCGTAACAATCAGCCCCAGCATTTT	CASSPDRHRNNQPQHF
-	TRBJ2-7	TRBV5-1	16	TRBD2	TGCGCCAGCAGGCCTATTGGACTAGCGGGAGAAAACGAGCAGTACTTC	CASRPIGLAGENEQYF
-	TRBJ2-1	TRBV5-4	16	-	TGTGCCAGCAGCAATCTAGGCTTAGCGCCCAACAATGAGCAGTTCTTC	CASSNLGLAPNNEQFF
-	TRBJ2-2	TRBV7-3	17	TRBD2	TGTGCCAGCAGCTCGCAGGGACTAGCGGGGGACACCGGGGAGCTGTTTTTT	CASSSQGLAGDTGELFF
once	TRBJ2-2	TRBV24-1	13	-	TGTGCCACCAGTCCGGTTAACACCGGGGAGCTGTTTTTT	CATSPVNTGELFF
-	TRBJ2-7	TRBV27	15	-	TGTGCCAGCAGTACCTCACAGGGTCGCGCCTACGAGCAGTACTTC	CASSTSQGRAYEQYF
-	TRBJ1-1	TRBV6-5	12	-	TGTGCCACCGGACAGATGAACACTGAAGCTTTCTTT	CATGQMNTEAFF
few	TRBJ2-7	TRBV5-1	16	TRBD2	TGCGCCAGCAGCTTCATCCTTAGCGGGACACCCTACGAGCAGTACTTC	CASSFILSGTPYEQYF
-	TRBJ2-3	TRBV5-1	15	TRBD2	TGCGCCAGCAGCTTGGTTCCGGGAGGATCAGATACGCAGTATTTT	CASSLVPGGSDTQYF
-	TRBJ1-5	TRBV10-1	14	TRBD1	TGCGCCAGCAGTGAAACAGGGGGAAGGCAGCCCCAGCATTTT	CASSETGGRQPQHF